Here is one T cell receptor (beta chain) with its context. The antigen is unknown. The CDR3 has 15 residues. V lost 0 bases, J lost 0 bases, and 6 bases lay in between. CDR1 and CDR2 from the germline V gene are SGHKS and YYEKEE (reference sequence). These data come from a study of shared clonotypes between healthy human individuals. Assay: immunoSEQ multiplex PCR; the TCRdb copy retains only in-frame clones and omits some. This table has approximately 740,000 clones, over 90% appearing once. Study results and limitations: Sampling was confined to blood; repertoires within tissues likely differ. Inspection by rarefaction showed sorted-subset sequencing to be incomplete despite large depth.

The naive CD8 fraction comprised CD45RO-negative cells positively selected for CCR7 and excluded terminally differentiated effector memory CD45RA+ cells. Donors were healthy HIV-negative adults without recent acute infections or vaccinations. Adults of Caucasian background living in Nashville, Tennessee made up all donors. The receptor comes from a young man in good health. V is TRBV5-5 and J is TRBJ1-4; D gene ambiguous. Sequencing was carried out using naive CD8+ T cells sorted from blood. The chain's CDR3 is CASSLVGATNEKLFF. CDR3 DNA sequence: TGTGCCAGCAGCTTGGTAGGAGCAACTAATGAAAAACTGTTTTTT.